This T cell receptor beta chain is from a study of blood T cells in healthy people across ages. General observations from the study: Long-lived donors exceeded aged donors in naive CD4+ cells and diversity. There was a strong correlation between TCR beta diversity and naive T cell percentage.

Primed by a sample-barcoded 5' primer and a J-beta primer mix, a second PCR proceeded for about 7 to 12 cycles. One entry per CDR3 protein, called by TCRdb with MiXCR from the 5' RACE reads. The table lists roughly 1.4 million distinct CDR3 sequences, roughly 59% of them singletons. V was clipped by 6 bases and J by 5 bases; unmatched bases: 6. The CDR3 is 12 residues long. CDR1 is DFQATT, CDR2 SNEGSKA, per germline (reference sequence). Note on this clonotype: Its antigen is not known.

V is TRBV20-1 and J is TRBJ1-2, with TRBD1 matching over 7 bases. The specimen was blood. The sequence was obtained from a man in his late teens or twenties in good health. The CDR3 is CSATTGRYGYTF. CDR3 sequence (DNA): TGCAGTGCAACGACAGGGAGGTATGGCTACACCTTC.